The rows below give T cell receptor beta chains drawn from one sample of a study of shared clonotypes between healthy human individuals. TCRdb keeps only in-frame clones here, not all; method: immunoSEQ multiplex PCR. The data show about 990,000 clones, more than 75% seen once. The material sequenced was memory CD4+ T cells from PBMCs. The source is a man between 18 and 35 years old in good health. Some clones in this sample may be carry-over from other donors' samples. CDR3s include the opening cysteine and the closing phenylalanine or tryptophan. D genes are given only for firm matches. Rows may omit the clone size; those that give it use once, few, many or a size class.

D: NA; J: TRBJ1-5; length: 12; V: TRBV19; size: NA; DNA: TGTGCCAGTAGTCCGCGACCGTGGCCCCAGCATTTT; CDR3: CASSPRPWPQHF
D: NA; J: TRBJ1-1; length: 12; V: TRBV6-1; size: NA; DNA: TGTGCCAGCAGTGAAGCGGCGGGTGGAGCTTTCTTT; CDR3: CASSEAAGGAFF
D: NA; J: TRBJ2-1; length: 14; V: TRBV6-4; size: once; DNA: TGTGCCAGCAGTATAGAGGATTCCTACAATGAGCAGTTCTTC; CDR3: CASSIEDSYNEQFF
D: NA; J: TRBJ2-3; length: 13; V: TRBV5-6; size: NA; DNA: TGTGCCAGCAGCTTGATGTCCACAGATACGCAGTATTTT; CDR3: CASSLMSTDTQYF
D: NA; J: TRBJ2-1; length: 15; V: TRBV27; size: NA; DNA: TGTGCCAGCAGTTTCGTAGGGAGAAGCACTTGGGGGCAGTTCTTC; CDR3: CASSFVGRSTWGQFF
D: NA; J: TRBJ1-2; length: 12; V: TRBV28; size: NA; DNA: TGTGCCAGCAGTTTATCCCCCTATGGCTACACCTTC; CDR3: CASSLSPYGYTF
D: NA; J: TRBJ2-3; length: 16; V: TRBV4-2; size: NA; DNA: TGTGCCAGCAGCCAAGCGCCAGCGGGTGGAGCAGATACGCAGTATTTT; CDR3: CASSQAPAGGADTQYF
D: NA; J: TRBJ2-7; length: 12; V: TRBV30; size: once; DNA: TGTGCCGGAGGGGGGAGCTCCTACGAGCAGTACTTC; CDR3: CAGGGSSYEQYF
D: NA; J: TRBJ1-6; length: 14; V: TRBV5-6; size: NA; DNA: TGTGCCAGCACCCAGGGACGGGAGAATTCACCCCTCCACTTT; CDR3: CASTQGRENSPLHF
D: TRBD1; J: TRBJ1-1; length: 15; V: TRBV30; size: NA; DNA: TGTGCCTGGAGTGTATTCGGCAGGGGGCGCGATCTGGCTTTCTTT; CDR3: CAWSVFGRGRDLAFF
D: NA; J: TRBJ2-3; length: 15; V: TRBV7-9; size: NA; DNA: TGTGCCAGCAGTTCTACCGACGGGGGTACAGATACGCAGTATTTT; CDR3: CASSSTDGGTDTQYF
D: TRBD1; J: TRBJ1-3; length: 13; V: TRBV28; size: NA; DNA: TGTGCCAGGGGGACAGGGTACGGAAACACCATATATTTT; CDR3: CARGTGYGNTIYF
D: NA; J: TRBJ1-1; length: 16; V: TRBV7-2; size: NA; DNA: TGTGCCAGCAGCCCGTTCCAGGGCTCGATGAACACTGAAGCTTTCTTT; CDR3: CASSPFQGSMNTEAFF
D: TRBD2; J: TRBJ2-7; length: 17; V: TRBV9; size: NA; DNA: TGTGCCAGCAGCGTAGATTCGGGAGGCGGAATCTCCTACGAGCAGTACTTC; CDR3: CASSVDSGGGISYEQYF
D: TRBD1; J: TRBJ1-1; length: 15; V: TRBV29-1; size: NA; DNA: TGCAGCGTGGCTCCGGGACAGTGGGGGAACACTGAAGCTTTCTTT; CDR3: CSVAPGQWGNTEAFF
D: TRBD1; J: TRBJ2-7; length: 16; V: TRBV7-2; size: few; DNA: TGTGCCAGCAGCTTAGCGCAGGCCGGACAGGGGTTCGAGCAGTACTTC; CDR3: CASSLAQAGQGFEQYF
D: NA; J: TRBJ2-3; length: 15; V: TRBV5-6; size: NA; DNA: TGTGCCAGCAGCCTAGGGTTCTCTAGCACAGATACGCAGTATTTT; CDR3: CASSLGFSSTDTQYF
D: NA; J: TRBJ1-5; length: 12; V: TRBV28; size: NA; DNA: TGTGCCAGCAGTCAGAGGGGTCAGCCCCAGCATTTT; CDR3: CASSQRGQPQHF
D: TRBD2; J: TRBJ2-3; length: 14; V: TRBV29-1; size: NA; DNA: TGCAGCGTTTTTAGCGGGGGTAAGACAGATACGCAGTATTTT; CDR3: CSVFSGGKTDTQYF
D: NA; J: TRBJ2-7; length: 14; V: TRBV28; size: NA; DNA: TGTGCCAGCAGTTTCGTGGGAGAGATCAAGGAGCAGTACTTC; CDR3: CASSFVGEIKEQYF